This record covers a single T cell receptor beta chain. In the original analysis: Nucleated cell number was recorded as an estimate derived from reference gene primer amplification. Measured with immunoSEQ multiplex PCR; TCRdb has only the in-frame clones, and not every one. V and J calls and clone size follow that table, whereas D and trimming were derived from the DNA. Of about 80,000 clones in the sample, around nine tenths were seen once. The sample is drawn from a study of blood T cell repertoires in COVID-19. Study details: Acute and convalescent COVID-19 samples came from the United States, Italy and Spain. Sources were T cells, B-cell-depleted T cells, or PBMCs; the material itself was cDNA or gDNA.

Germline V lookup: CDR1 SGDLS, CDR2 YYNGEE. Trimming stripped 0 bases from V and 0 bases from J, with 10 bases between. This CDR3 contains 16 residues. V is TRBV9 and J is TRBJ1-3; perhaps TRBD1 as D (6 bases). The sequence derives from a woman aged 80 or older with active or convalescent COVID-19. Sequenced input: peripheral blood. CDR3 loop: CASSVGGGPSGNTIYF. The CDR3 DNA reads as TGTGCCAGCAGCGTAGGAGGGGGACCCTCTGGAAACACCATATATTTT.